This T cell receptor (beta chain) was retrieved from a study of cytomegalovirus exposure and HLA in healthy donors. General observations from the study: Trimming of TCR beta V- and J-genes showed a link, identified in a later analysis, to a missense DCLRE1C variant. Equally common other TCR beta chains were less clonally expanded than HLA-associated ones, a later analysis found.

On this clone itself: Its cognate antigen is unknown. A junction end diverges from the germline sequence, so it may reflect a read error.

The PCR ran on 60 Vbeta and 13 Jbeta primers. Assay used: immunoSEQ multiplex PCR; TCRdb lists only in-frame clones, some missing. There are some 120,000 clones in the sample; about 81% occur only once, and 1.5% to 2% lies in the top ten. Germline values: CDR1 SGHTS, CDR2 YDEGEE. The CDR3 length is 15 residues. The receptor was derived from a man aged 35 to 55 in good health and CMV-seronegative. This chain uses TRBV5-8 with TRBJ2-6; the D gene is possibly TRBD1 (5 bases). Sequences were obtained from PBMCs. DNA for the CDR3: TGTGCCAGCAGCTTGGTACTTGCTGGGGCCAACGGCCTGACTTTC. Translating gives CASSLVLAGANGLTF.